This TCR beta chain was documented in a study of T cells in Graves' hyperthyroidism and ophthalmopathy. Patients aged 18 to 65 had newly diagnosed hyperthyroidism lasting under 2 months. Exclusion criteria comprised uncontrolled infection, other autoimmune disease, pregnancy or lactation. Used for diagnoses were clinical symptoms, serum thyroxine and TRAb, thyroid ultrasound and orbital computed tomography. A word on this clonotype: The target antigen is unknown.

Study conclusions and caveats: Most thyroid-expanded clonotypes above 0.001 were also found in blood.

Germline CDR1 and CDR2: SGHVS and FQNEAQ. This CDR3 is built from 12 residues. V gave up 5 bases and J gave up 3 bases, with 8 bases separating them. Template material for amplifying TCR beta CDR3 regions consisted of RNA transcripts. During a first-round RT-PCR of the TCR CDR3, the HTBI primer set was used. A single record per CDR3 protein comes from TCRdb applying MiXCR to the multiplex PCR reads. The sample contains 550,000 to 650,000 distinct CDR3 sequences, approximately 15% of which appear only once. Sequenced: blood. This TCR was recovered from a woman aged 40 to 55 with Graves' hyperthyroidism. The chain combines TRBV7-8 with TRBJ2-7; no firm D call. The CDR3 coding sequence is TGTGCCAGCAGCGCTTCGTACTACGAGCAGTACTTC. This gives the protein CASSASYYEQYF.